This is a list of T cell receptor beta chains from one sample in a study of siplizumab effects on memory and regulatory T cells. Only in-frame clones appear in the TCRdb table, and some are missing; sequencing was by immunoSEQ multiplex PCR. The sample consists of 85,000 to 130,000 clones, over 90% of them appearing once. The sequenced sample consisted of Tregs sorted from blood. Receptor source: a human donor in good health. Both conserved end residues are part of each CDR3. A D gene is named only where the DNA matches it firmly. Part of the rows lack a size; the others show once, few, many or a class for expanded clones.

D gene	clone size	J gene	V gene	CDR3 DNA	CDR3 protein
TRBD1	-	TRBJ1-2	TRBV6-5	TGTGCCAGCAGTCTAGGACAGGCAAACTATGGCTACACCTTC	CASSLGQANYGYTF
-	-	TRBJ1-2	TRBV28	TGTGCCAGCAGCCGTATACAGAGTCTGGGCTATGGCTACACCTTC	CASSRIQSLGYGYTF
TRBD2	once	TRBJ2-1	TRBV27	TGTGCCAGCAGTCGCCCGGGCGGGGGGGCATACAATGAGCAGTTCTTC	CASSRPGGGAYNEQFF
-	-	TRBJ1-1	TRBV9	TGTGCCAGCAGCGGGGGAAGGACAGTGAACACTGAAGCTTTCTTT	CASSGGRTVNTEAFF
TRBD1	-	TRBJ1-5	TRBV5-1	TGCGCCAGCAGCCCGACAGGGGACCAGCCCCAGCATTTT	CASSPTGDQPQHF
-	-	TRBJ2-6	TRBV30	TGTGCCTGGAGCCCGACTAACTCTGGGGCCAACGTCCTGACTTTC	CAWSPTNSGANVLTF
TRBD1	-	TRBJ1-3	TRBV5-1	TGCGCCAGCAGCTTGGGGCAGGGGGCAGCTTCTGGAAGCACCATATATTTT	CASSLGQGAASGSTIYF
TRBD1	-	TRBJ2-1	TRBV14	TGTGCCAGCAGCCGAGCCGGGACAGGGGGGAATGAGCAGTTCTTC	CASSRAGTGGNEQFF
TRBD1	-	TRBJ1-2	TRBV7-9	TGTGCCAGCAGCTTATTAGACAGGGATTTGGATGGCTACACCTTC	CASSLLDRDLDGYTF
-	-	TRBJ1-2	TRBV30	TGTGCCTCCCATAACTATGGCTACACCTTC	CASHNYGYTF
TRBD2	-	TRBJ2-3	TRBV7-2	TGTGCCAGCAGCTCCCTCTCTAGCGGGAGCCTCCTAGTTACGCAGTATTTT	CASSSLSSGSLLVTQYF
-	-	TRBJ1-5	TRBV19	TGTGCCAGTAGTTTGTTATTGGGGCCCCAGCATTTT	CASSLLLGPQHF
-	-	TRBJ2-3	TRBV7-9	TGTGCCAGCAGCTTAGCTCTAGGAGGCACAGATACGCAGTATTTT	CASSLALGGTDTQYF
-	-	TRBJ1-1	TRBV11-3	TGTGCCAGCAGCCTCCAGACAGGGAACACTGAAGCTTTCTTT	CASSLQTGNTEAFF
TRBD1	once	TRBJ2-2	TRBV19	TGTGCCAGTAGTATTCAGGGGGCGGGCACCGGGGAGCTGTTTTTT	CASSIQGAGTGELFF
-	-	TRBJ1-6	TRBV6-6	TGTGCCAGCAGCTTACAGGGTTCATCTAATTCACCCCTCCACTTT	CASSLQGSSNSPLHF
TRBD2	-	TRBJ2-7	TRBV10-3	TGTGCCATCAGGGGAAGCGGGAGTTACGAGCAGTACTTC	CAIRGSGSYEQYF
TRBD1	-	TRBJ1-1	TRBV5-1	TGCGCCAGCAGCCCTGAGACGGGACAGGGCGGGACAGGGACTGAAGCTTTCTTT	CASSPETGQGGTGTEAFF
-	-	TRBJ1-1	TRBV5-8	TGTGCCAGCAGCTTCGATACAGGTGATTACACTGAAGCTTTCTTT	CASSFDTGDYTEAFF
TRBD1	-	TRBJ2-7	TRBV10-3	TGTGCCACAAACCGACAGGGGGCCGCATACGAGCAGTACTTC	CATNRQGAAYEQYF
-	-	TRBJ1-1	TRBV5-6	TGTGCCAGCAGCCTCCCAGGCTGGGGCACTGAAGCTTTCTTT	CASSLPGWGTEAFF
-	-	TRBJ2-2	TRBV29-1	TGCAGCGTTGACGCTAGAAACACCGGGGAGCTGTTTTTT	CSVDARNTGELFF
-	-	TRBJ2-6	TRBV12-5	TGTGCTAGTGGACCTACAGGGACCTCTGGGGCCAACGTCCTGACTTTC	CASGPTGTSGANVLTF
TRBD1	-	TRBJ1-2	TRBV5-6	TGTGCCAGCATCCCTCAGGGGGTGGTCTATGGCTACACCTTC	CASIPQGVVYGYTF
TRBD2	once	TRBJ2-1	TRBV9	TGTGCCAGCAGCATCGGGACTAGCGGGGGAGAGCAGTTCTTC	CASSIGTSGGEQFF
-	-	TRBJ1-5	TRBV12-5	TGTGCTAGTGGTTTGGGGCTTCAGCCCCAGCATTTT	CASGLGLQPQHF
-	-	TRBJ2-2	TRBV27	TGTGCCAGCAGTTTCACCCGCGTGTTTCCCGGGGAGCTGTTTTTT	CASSFTRVFPGELFF
-	-	TRBJ1-4	TRBV2	TGTGCCAGCAGCCTCCGGGACACCCTCGGGGCTAATGAAAAACTGTTTTTT	CASSLRDTLGANEKLFF
-	-	TRBJ2-7	TRBV11-2	TGTGCCAGCAGCTCCTCAGCCGGGCGGTACTACGAGCAGTACTTC	CASSSSAGRYYEQYF
-	-	TRBJ2-6	TRBV15	TGTGCCACCAGCAGAGGGCCGGTATTCTCTGGGGCCAACGTCCTGACTTTC	CATSRGPVFSGANVLTF
-	-	TRBJ2-1	TRBV5-4	TGTGCCAGCAGCTTAAGAAACTACAATGAGCAGTTCTTC	CASSLRNYNEQFF
-	-	TRBJ2-6	TRBV5-1	TGCGCCAGCAGCGCTTTAAGCTCTGGGGCCAACGTCCTGACTTTC	CASSALSSGANVLTF
TRBD2	-	TRBJ2-3	TRBV5-1	TGCGCCAGCAGCCTGACTAGCGGGGGGGCCGTCGCAGATACGCAGTATTTT	CASSLTSGGAVADTQYF
TRBD1	few	TRBJ1-2	TRBV11-3	TGTGCCAGCAGCCCGACGGGACAGGGTGGCTACACCTTC	CASSPTGQGGYTF
TRBD2	-	TRBJ2-3	TRBV5-1	TGCGCCAGCAGCGTTACTAGCGGGGGGAGCACAGATACGCAGTATTTT	CASSVTSGGSTDTQYF
TRBD1	-	TRBJ1-1	TRBV5-4	TGTGCCAGCAGCGCAGACAGGGACGCTGAAGCTTTCTTT	CASSADRDAEAFF